Given below is one T cell receptor beta chain in context. As yet, its antigen is unknown. CDR1 is LNHDA and CDR2 is SQIVND in the germline V gene (reference sequence). Trimming removed 1 base from V and 2 bases from J, with 9 bases in between. The CDR3 sequence is 15 residues long. This sample is part of a study of CD8+CD57+ T cells in acquired aplastic anemia. Overall study context: When averaged, DNA from sorted CD4+ and CD8+ cells came to around 3 ug.

Study-wide findings and caveats: Found in both controls and patients were twenty-nine CD8+ CDR3 sequences.

CD8+CD57+ cell expansion, shown by flow cytometry, had occurred in the patients selected for sequencing. Genomic DNA acted as the template from which TCR beta VDJ combination and CDR3 sequence profiling were carried out. A single record per CDR3 protein comes from TCRdb applying MiXCR to the reads. This sample has more than 150,000 distinct CDR3 sequences; roughly half occur once, and the top ten carry 3.2%. This chain links TRBV19 with TRBJ1-3; D is perhaps TRBD1 (6 bases). The TCR was taken from a human donor with aplastic anemia. Material for sequencing was sorted CD4+, CD8+, or CD8+CD57+ T cells (not recorded which) from PBMCs. The CDR3 loop is CASSIGGGAGNTIYF. CDR3 coding DNA: TGTGCCAGTAGTATAGGAGGGGGGGCTGGAAACACCATATATTTT.